Included here is one TCR beta chain sequence, with context. What it recognizes is unknown. Use of 60 Vbeta and 13 Jbeta primers characterized the PCR. Sequenced by immunoSEQ multiplex PCR; TCRdb stores in-frame clones only, minus some. The sample lists more than 200,000 clones, less than 85% occurring once. This sample was included in a study of cytomegalovirus exposure and HLA in healthy donors. General observations from the study: Using the classifier, cytomegalovirus status was reportedly diagnosed with high specificity and sensitivity.

The CDR3 contains 15 residues. Between the trimmed V and J ends, which lost 0 bases and 2 bases, there was a span of 8 bases. The germline V gene has CDR1 PRHDT and CDR2 FYEKMQ (reference sequence). The rearrangement joins TRBV13 to TRBJ1-5; unclear D gene. Sequenced input: PBMCs. The receptor's source is a girl aged 2-15 years in good health and CMV-seronegative. The CDR3 reads CASSLGRYGNQPQHF. The CDR3 nucleotides are TGTGCCAGCAGCTTAGGCAGGTATGGCAATCAGCCCCAGCATTTT.